This T cell receptor (beta chain) stems from a study of blood T cells in healthy people across ages. Study at large: When template switching was applied, about one barcoded beta molecule was captured per two T cells.

Trimming took off 6 bases at V and 13 bases at J, with 18 bases between the two ends. In germline, CDR1 is MNHEY, CDR2 SVGEGT. The CDR3 runs to 12 residues. Every donor contributed around 10 milliliters of peripheral blood by blood draw. Alongside a J-beta primer mix, a sample-barcoded 5' primer served in a second PCR lasting roughly 6 to 12 cycles. TCRdb independently ran MiXCR on the 5' RACE reads; one entry per CDR3 protein. The table records 650,000 to 800,000 distinct CDR3 sequences, about 42% of them present only once. Remarks on this clonotype: Its antigen remains unidentified.

Whole-study results and caveats: More naive CD4+ cells and higher diversity marked long-lived donors relative to aged donors. Diversity estimated from one million T cells was considered an underestimate.

The chain recombines TRBV6-2 or TRBV6-3 with TRBJ2-5; a weak D match, TRBD2 (7 bases). The receptor's source is a man aged 60 to 69 in good health. The specimen was blood. The CDR3 here is CASRDEGGLRYF. The DNA of the CDR3 is TGTGCCAGCAGGGATGAGGGGGGGCTGAGGTACTTC.